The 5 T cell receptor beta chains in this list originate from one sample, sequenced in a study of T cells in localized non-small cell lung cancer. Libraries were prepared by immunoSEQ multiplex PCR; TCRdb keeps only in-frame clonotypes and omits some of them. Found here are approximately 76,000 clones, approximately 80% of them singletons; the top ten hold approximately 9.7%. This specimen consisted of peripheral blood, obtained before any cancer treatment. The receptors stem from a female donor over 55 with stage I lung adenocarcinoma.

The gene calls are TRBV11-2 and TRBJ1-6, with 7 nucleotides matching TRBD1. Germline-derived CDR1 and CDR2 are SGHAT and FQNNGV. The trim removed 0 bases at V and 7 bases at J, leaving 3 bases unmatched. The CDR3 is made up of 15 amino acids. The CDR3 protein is CASSLESRGNSPLHF. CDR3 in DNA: TGTGCCAGCAGCTTAGAATCCAGGGGGAATTCACCCCTCCACTTT.

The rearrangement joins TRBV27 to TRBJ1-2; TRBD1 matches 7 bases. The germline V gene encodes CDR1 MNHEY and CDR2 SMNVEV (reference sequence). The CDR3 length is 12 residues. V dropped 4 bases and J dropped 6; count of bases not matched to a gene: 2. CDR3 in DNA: TGTGCCAGCAGTTCCACAGGGGATGGCTACACCTTC. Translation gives CASSSTGDGYTF.

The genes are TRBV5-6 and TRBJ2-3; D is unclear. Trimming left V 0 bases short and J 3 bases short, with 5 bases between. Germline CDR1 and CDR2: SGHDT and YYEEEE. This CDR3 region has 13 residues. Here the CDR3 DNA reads TGTGCCAGCAGCTTGGTTGGGACAGATACGCAGTATTTT. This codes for CASSLVGTDTQYF.

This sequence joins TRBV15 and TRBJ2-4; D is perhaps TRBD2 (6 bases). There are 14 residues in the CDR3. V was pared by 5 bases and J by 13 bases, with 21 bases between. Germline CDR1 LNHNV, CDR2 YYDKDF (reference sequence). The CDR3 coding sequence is TGTGCCACCAGCCTGGGACTTCAAGTCCCCCAGCAGTACTTC. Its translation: CATSLGLQVPQQYF.

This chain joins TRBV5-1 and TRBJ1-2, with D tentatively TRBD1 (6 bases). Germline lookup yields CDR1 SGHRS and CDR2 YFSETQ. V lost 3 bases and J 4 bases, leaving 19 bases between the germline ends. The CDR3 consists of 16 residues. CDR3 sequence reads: CASSSNLLGGGYGYTF. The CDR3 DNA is TGCGCCAGCAGCTCCAACCTCTTGGGAGGGGGCTATGGCTACACCTTC. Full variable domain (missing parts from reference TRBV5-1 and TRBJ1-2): KAGVTQTPRYLIKTRGQQVTLSCSPISGHRSVSWYQQTPGQGLQFLFEYFSETQRNKGNFPGRFSGRQFSNSRSEMNVSTLELGDSALYLCASSSNLLGGGYGYTFGSGTRLTVV.